This T cell receptor (beta chain) appears in the sequencing data of a study of CD8 T cells in Susac syndrome. From germline, CDR1 is SQVTM and CDR2 ANQGSEA. CDR3 size: 14 residues. Trimming cost V 5 bases and J 1 base, with 12 bases left between them. Sequencing of TCR beta was performed on blood CD8+ and CD4+ T cells. Reverse transcription of 0.5 to 1 ug RNA used random hexamers. immunoSEQ multiplex PCR amplified TCR beta CDR3 across 54 Vbeta, 13 Jbeta. In TCRdb, the immunoSEQ multiplex PCR reads were re-called with MiXCR into one record per CDR3 protein. The table has about 130,000 distinct CDR3 sequences, around 96% seen once; the top ten hold over 0.1%.

The sample consisted of CD4+ T cells from PBMCs. The chain recombines TRBV29-1 with TRBJ1-3, with D possibly TRBD1 on 6 matching bases. This clonotype was sampled from a human donor in good health. This CDR3 reads CSVRGGTSGNTIYF. In DNA, the CDR3 is TGCAGCGTTCGAGGGGGTACTTCTGGAAACACCATATATTTT.